Listed below are T cell receptor beta chains from one sample, sequenced in a study of molecular identifiers for immune sequencing clone quantification. MiXCR, applied by TCRdb to the PCR reads, yields one record per CDR3 protein. The data show more than 300,000 distinct CDR3 sequences, about 20% seen once. Sample: naive CD8+ T cells from blood, with Jurkat cell RNA spiked in. These receptors all stem from a human donor in good health. Some libraries in this study had Jurkat cell RNA spiked in. CDR3s leave out the opening cysteine and the closing phenylalanine or tryptophan. The size field is filled for only some rows; it gives once, few, many or a size class.

size: many
V: TRBV29-1
J: TRBJ2-3
CDR3: SVEGLAGGPGAVDTQY

size: few
V: TRBV7-9
J: TRBJ2-7
CDR3: ASSRISGGGSYEQY

size: many
V: TRBV28
J: TRBJ2-7
CDR3: ASSLLAGVHEQY

size: many
V: TRBV25-1
J: TRBJ2-7
CDR3: ASRQQGSHEQY

size: many
V: TRBV5-4
J: TRBJ1-2
CDR3: ASSLVSGDNYGYT

size: NA
V: TRBV6-2/TRBV6-3
J: TRBJ2-6
CDR3: ASSYFSFGGQGAGANVLT

size: many
V: TRBV6-1
J: TRBJ1-4
CDR3: ASSENWGAGNEKLF

size: NA
V: TRBV28
J: TRBJ2-7
CDR3: ASSKPGTGVDEQY

size: many
V: TRBV5-1
J: TRBJ1-5
CDR3: ASSLGTGGYQPQH

size: NA
V: TRBV2
J: TRBJ2-5
CDR3: ASSDQKGSKFQETQY

size: few
V: TRBV27
J: TRBJ2-7
CDR3: ASSPTRTETNSYEQY

size: many
V: TRBV9
J: TRBJ2-2
CDR3: ASSVGTISNGELF

size: many
V: TRBV19
J: TRBJ2-5
CDR3: ASSRRRESQETQY

size: few
V: TRBV12-3/TRBV12-4
J: TRBJ1-2
CDR3: ASSLTGSAYGYT

size: few
V: TRBV27
J: TRBJ2-3
CDR3: AGRTGYGTDTQY

size: NA
V: TRBV27
J: TRBJ2-7
CDR3: ASSLLTPLAGGIDYERY

size: many
V: TRBV6-5
J: TRBJ2-7
CDR3: ASSPFGTRNVGEQY

size: many
V: TRBV5-4
J: TRBJ2-5
CDR3: ASSLEGGEETQY

size: many
V: TRBV30
J: TRBJ2-5
CDR3: AWSSGGSETQY

size: many
V: TRBV7-9
J: TRBJ1-1
CDR3: ASSLQGYQSLEAF